The rows below give T cell receptor beta chains drawn from one sample of a study of blood T cell repertoires in COVID-19. The repertoire was sequenced with immunoSEQ multiplex PCR; TCRdb's copy has only in-frame clones and lacks some. The data show some 150,000 clones, 65% to 85% seen once. Specimen: PBMCs or T cells enriched from blood (not recorded which). The source of these receptors is a woman aged 45-65 years who had been exposed to COVID-19. Each CDR3 is given without its conserved first and last residue. Not every row has a clone size; where given, it reads once, few, many or a size class.

size	V	J	CDR3
NA	TRBV19	TRBJ1-2	ASKDRANYGYT
NA	TRBV7-9	TRBJ1-5	ASSRVGQVGQPQH
NA	TRBV7-3	TRBJ2-2	ASSLSGGNTGELF
NA	TRBV12-3/TRBV12-4	TRBJ1-5	ASRDHRDQPQH
NA	TRBV3-1/TRBV3-2	TRBJ2-1	ASSLSSLGGINEQF
NA	TRBV3-1/TRBV3-2	TRBJ2-7	ASSPSLLGPAKGGEQY
few	TRBV15	TRBJ2-7	ATSGQSYEQY
NA	TRBV5-1	TRBJ1-4	ASSLVAGWELF
few	TRBV10-2	TRBJ2-3	ASSERLLAGADTQY
NA	TRBV5-6	TRBJ1-1	ASSLRGQGPVKAF
NA	TRBV7-2	TRBJ1-2	ASSLAPSNYGYT
NA	TRBV7-9	TRBJ1-1	ASHSGRGAF
NA	TRBV5-1	TRBJ2-3	ASSLVDRGPSLSSTDTQY
NA	TRBV6-1	TRBJ2-5	ASSEDRWGKTQY